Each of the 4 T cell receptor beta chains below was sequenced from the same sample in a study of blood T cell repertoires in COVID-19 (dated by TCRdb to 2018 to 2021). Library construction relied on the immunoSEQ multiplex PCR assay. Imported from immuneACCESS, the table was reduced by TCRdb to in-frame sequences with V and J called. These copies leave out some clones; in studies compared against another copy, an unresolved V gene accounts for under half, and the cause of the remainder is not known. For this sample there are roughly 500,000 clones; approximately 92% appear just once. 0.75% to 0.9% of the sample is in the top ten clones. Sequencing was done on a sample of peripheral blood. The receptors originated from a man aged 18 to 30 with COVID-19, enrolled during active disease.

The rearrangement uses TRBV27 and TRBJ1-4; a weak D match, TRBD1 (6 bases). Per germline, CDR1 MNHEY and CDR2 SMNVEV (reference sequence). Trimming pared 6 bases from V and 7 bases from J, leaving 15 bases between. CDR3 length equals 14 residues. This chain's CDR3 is CASRPTGRGEKLFF. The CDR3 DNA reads TGTGCCAGCAGGCCGACAGGACGAGGTGAAAAACTGTTTTTT.

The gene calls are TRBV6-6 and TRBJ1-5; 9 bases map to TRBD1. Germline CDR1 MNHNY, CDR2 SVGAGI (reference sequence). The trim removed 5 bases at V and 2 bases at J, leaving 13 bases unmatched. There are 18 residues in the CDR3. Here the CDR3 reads CASSPVPPGQGGNQPQHF. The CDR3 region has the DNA TGTGCCAGCAGTCCGGTTCCTCCGGGACAGGGCGGCAATCAGCCCCAGCATTTT.

The CDR3 loop is CASSQDGPSGNTIYF. The CDR3 nucleotides are TGCGCCAGCAGCCAAGATGGCCCCTCTGGAAACACCATATATTTT. The chain uses TRBV4-1 and TRBJ1-3; the D is unclear. Trimming took 0 bases from V and 0 from J, leaving 6 bases between them. Germline CDR1 MGHRA, CDR2 YSYEKL. There are 15 residues in the CDR3.

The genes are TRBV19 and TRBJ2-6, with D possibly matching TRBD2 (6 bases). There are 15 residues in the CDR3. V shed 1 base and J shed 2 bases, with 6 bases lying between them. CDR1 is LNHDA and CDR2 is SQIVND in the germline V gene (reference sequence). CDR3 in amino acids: CASSIGGTGANVLTF. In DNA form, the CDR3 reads TGTGCCAGTAGTATAGGCGGGACTGGGGCCAACGTCCTGACTTTC.